This paragraph covers one T cell receptor beta chain sequence. Its antigen is not known. Relapses following autologous stem cell transplantation were seen in all patients, with brentuximab vedotin exposure varying. The data were taken from a study of PD-1 blockade in classical Hodgkin lymphoma. The CDR3 length is 16 residues. Germline V lookup: CDR1 LNHDA, CDR2 SQIVND (reference sequence). Trimming at V came to 3 bases and at J to 3 bases, leaving 8 bases not matched to a gene. General study findings and limits: Complete responders showed a baseline diversity that resembled the diversity of newly diagnosed patients. Patients starting nivolumab less than 1 year after ASCT had lower diversity and were excluded from later analyses. Possibly reflecting disease activity or prior therapy, repertoire differences have causes that remain undefined. Unlike CD8+ TCR diversity, which did not rise significantly by C4D1, CD4+ TCR diversity did.

Generated by immunoSEQ multiplex PCR, the TCRdb table keeps only in-frame clones and is missing some. The top ten clones hold about 2.8% of a sample with some 100,000 clones, 92% of them seen once. The receptor was derived from a human donor with classical Hodgkin lymphoma. The gene calls are TRBV19 and TRBJ1-5; 7 bases line up with TRBD1. Specimen: peripheral blood mononuclear cells (PBMCs), collected at baseline. The chain's CDR3 is CASSISQGRVNQPQHF. The CDR3 DNA reads TGTGCCAGTAGTATTTCACAGGGGAGGGTCAATCAGCCCCAGCATTTT.